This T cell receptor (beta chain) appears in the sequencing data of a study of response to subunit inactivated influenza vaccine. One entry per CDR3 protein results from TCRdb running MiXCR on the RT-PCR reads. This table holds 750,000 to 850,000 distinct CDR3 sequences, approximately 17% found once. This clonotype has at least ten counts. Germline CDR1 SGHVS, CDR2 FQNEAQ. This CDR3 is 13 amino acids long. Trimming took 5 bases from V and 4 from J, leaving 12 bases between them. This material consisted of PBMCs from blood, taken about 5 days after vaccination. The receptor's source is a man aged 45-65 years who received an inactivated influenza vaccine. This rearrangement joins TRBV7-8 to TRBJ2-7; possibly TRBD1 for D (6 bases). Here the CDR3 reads CASSPDRPYEQYF. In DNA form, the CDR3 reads TGTGCCAGCAGCCCGGACAGACCTTACGAGCAGTACTTC.